This entry is about one T cell receptor (beta chain). This sample is drawn from a study of blood T cell repertoires in COVID-19. Background on the study: From T cells, B-cell-depleted T cells, or PBMCs came the material, which was cDNA or gDNA.

Germline CDR1 is WNHNN and CDR2 is SYGVQD (reference sequence). The CDR3 length is 13 residues. V was cut by 4 bases and J by 0 bases, with 6 bases left in between. Original methodology: Reference gene primer amplification yielded estimated nucleated cell counts. Sequencing used immunoSEQ multiplex PCR; TCRdb keeps in-frame clones, though not all of them. For V, J and clone size, that table is used; D and trimming come from the DNA. This sample has about 160,000 clones, with around 84% found just once. While infection was still active, Seattle patients were enrolled and then followed longitudinally. The specimen was peripheral blood. The chain carries TRBV10-1 and TRBJ1-1, with D uncertain. The sequence came from a woman between 55 and 75 years old with COVID-19, enrolled during active disease. The CDR3 coding sequence is TGCGCCAGCAGTGCGGAGTTGAACACTGAAGCTTTCTTT. Amino acid sequence: CASSAELNTEAFF.